This T cell receptor beta chain was recorded in a study of shared clonotypes between healthy human individuals. Study overall: The plates for each donor numbered three CD4 naive, three CD4 memory, two CD8 naive and one CD8 memory.

Trimming took 6 bases from V and 6 from J, leaving 10 bases between them. This CDR3 region has 12 residues. CDR1 and CDR2 from the germline V gene are KGHSH and LQKENI. Per the authors' pipeline: Quality scores were absent from the junction-only immunoSEQ sequences, so filtering differed. Assay used: immunoSEQ multiplex PCR; TCRdb lists only in-frame clones, some missing. The DNA was the basis for D and trimming; V, J and clone size are from that table. The data show about 580,000 clones, about 98% seen once. The naive CD8 fraction comprised CD45RO-negative cells positively selected for CCR7 and excluded terminally differentiated effector memory CD45RA+ cells.

Input material: naive CD8+ T cells sorted from blood. The source is a man aged 25 to 45 in good health. The chain employs TRBV18 and TRBJ2-3; D gene ambiguous. CDR3 in amino acids: CASSLPYDTQYF. In nucleotides, the CDR3 is TGTGCCAGCTCCCTCCCCTATGATACGCAGTATTTT.